This TCR beta chain is from a study of cytomegalovirus exposure and HLA in healthy donors. Study results and limitations: Both high specificity and high sensitivity reportedly marked the classifier's diagnosis of cytomegalovirus status. The study listed 164 cytomegalovirus-associated TCR beta chains. For TCR beta chains, V- and J-gene trimming was later linked to a missense DCLRE1C variant. Earlier results showed most TCR beta V segments being productive about 90% or about 30% of the time.

A remark on this clone: What it binds is not known.

Germline values: CDR1 MNHNY, CDR2 SVGAGI (reference sequence). This CDR3 has 13 amino acids. Between the trimmed V and J ends, which lost 2 bases and 5 bases, there was a span of 9 bases. PCR primers comprised 60 Vbeta and 13 Jbeta primers. Sequencing was performed with immunoSEQ multiplex PCR; in TCRdb, only in-frame clones are kept and a portion is missing. The sample contains 150,000 to 200,000 clones, less than 80% of which appear only once. The sequence was obtained from a woman aged 40-49 years in good health and CMV-seronegative. Sequencing used PBMCs. The chain uses TRBV6-6 and TRBJ2-5; D is possibly TRBD1 (5 bases). In DNA, the CDR3 is TGTGCCAGCAGTTACGGGGCTCGGGAGACCCAGTACTTC. This translates into CASSYGARETQYF.